The next 9 T cell receptor beta chains were all read from a single sample in a study of cytomegalovirus exposure and HLA in healthy donors. This PCR relied on a set of 60 Vbeta primers and 13 Jbeta primers. Libraries were prepared by immunoSEQ multiplex PCR; TCRdb keeps only in-frame clonotypes and omits some of them. The sample includes tens of thousands of clones, roughly three quarters of them seen just once. The specimen was PBMCs. These receptors were taken from a man aged 30 to 39 in good health and CMV-seronegative.

CDR3 nucleotides: TGTGCCAGCAGCCCGCCGGGGTGGGGTACGCAGTATTTT. Its translation is CASSPPGWGTQYF. This chain joins TRBV6-5 and TRBJ2-3; TRBD2 might be the D (5 bases). CDR1 and CDR2 (germline): MNHEY, SVGAGI. The CDR3 has 13 residues. V dropped 6 bases and J dropped 8 bases, with 15 bases sitting between them.

V is TRBV4-2 and J is TRBJ1-2, with 7 bases matching TRBD1. The CDR3 is 19 residues long. Germline V gene lookup returns CDR1 LGHNA and CDR2 YNFKEQ. Germline trimming cut 1 base from V and 2 bases from J; bases unmatched to any gene: 16. CDR3 protein: CASSQGWPTGVQINYGYTF. In nucleotides, the CDR3 is TGTGCCAGCAGCCAAGGTTGGCCCACAGGGGTGCAAATCAACTATGGCTACACCTTC.

The chain employs TRBV18 and TRBJ2-1; 7 nucleotides match TRBD1. The CDR3 spans 15 residues. The V gene end was trimmed by 4 bases and the J gene end by 0 bases; junction bases not matched to a gene: 3. The germline V gene encodes CDR1 KGHSH and CDR2 LQKENI. CDR3 in DNA: TGTGCCAGCTCACAAGACAGGGACTCCTACAATGAGCAGTTCTTC. Protein: CASSQDRDSYNEQFF.

This chain joins TRBV27 and TRBJ1-5; 8 nucleotides align to TRBD1. V was pared by 3 bases and J by 6 bases, with 4 bases of the junction left unmatched. The CDR3 is 14 residues long. Per the germline V gene, CDR1 is MNHEY and CDR2 is SMNVEV (reference sequence). In DNA, the CDR3 is TGTGCCAGCAGTTTGACAGGGGTGGGTCAGCCCCAGCATTTT. The encoded protein is CASSLTGVGQPQHF.

The chain is built from TRBV7-6 and TRBJ2-7; the match to TRBD2 covers 13 bases. This CDR3 contains 18 residues. Germline CDR1 reads SGHVS; CDR2 reads FNYEAQ. Trimming at V came to 2 bases and at J to 4 bases, leaving 11 bases not matched to a gene. DNA of the CDR3: TGTGCCAGCAGCTTACCGAGGACCGGGACTAGCGGGATATACGAGCAGTACTTC. It specifies CASSLPRTGTSGIYEQYF.

V is TRBV25-1 and J is TRBJ2-7; D may be TRBD1 (5 bases). The V end was cut by 2 bases, the J end by 1 base, with 6 bases between. The CDR3 has 13 residues. The germline V gene has CDR1 MGHDK and CDR2 SYGVNS. CDR3 protein: CASSEDSSYEQYF. In DNA, the CDR3 is TGTGCCAGCAGTGAAGACAGTTCCTACGAGCAGTACTTC.

This clone was seen more than once but under ten times. The V gene is TRBV11-2, the J gene TRBJ2-1; TRBD1 agrees at 9 bases. Germline V lookup: CDR1 SGHAT, CDR2 FQNNGV. The CDR3 runs to 17 residues. The V and J ends lost 1 base and 4 bases, in that order; junction bases with no gene match: 8. The CDR3: CASSLARRDRAYNEQFF. The CDR3 coding sequence is TGTGCCAGCAGCTTAGCGCGACGGGACAGGGCATACAATGAGCAGTTCTTC.

The chain combines TRBV6-5 with TRBJ1-1; unclear D gene. V shed 6 bases and J shed 3 bases, with 17 bases lying between them. The CDR3 is 15 amino acids. CDR1 and CDR2 (germline): MNHEY, SVGAGI. CDR3 sequence reads: CASRRYSLLDTEAFF. In DNA form, the CDR3 reads TGTGCCAGCAGGCGATACAGCCTCTTGGACACTGAAGCTTTCTTT.

This clone was observed a few times. The J gene is TRBJ1-1, the V gene TRBV10-3; 7 bases match TRBD1. The CDR3 is 13 amino acids. CDR1 ENHRY and CDR2 SYGVKD come from the germline V gene. After removal of 3 bases from V and 10 bases from J, the junction contained 8 bases not matched to a gene. DNA for the CDR3: TGTGCCATCAGTGAAAAGGGGGCCGTGGGAGCTTTCTTT. Protein product: CAISEKGAVGAFF.